In its sample, the clone carrying this T cell receptor (beta chain) was seen many times. Its antigen is currently unknown. The source of the sample is a study of CD8 T cells in ankylosing spondylitis. The CDR3 has 11 amino acids. Germline V CDR1 and CDR2: DFQATT, SNEGSKA (reference sequence). V lost 5 bases and J 7 bases, leaving 12 bases between the germline ends. With molecular barcodes, quantitative 5'-RACE was used to make the TCR beta libraries. MiXCR, run by TCRdb on the 5' RACE reads, gives a single entry per CDR3 protein. The sample includes about 510,000 distinct CDR3 sequences, under 5.5% seen only once; the top ten take roughly 3.5%. Study findings and constraints: Matched ankylosing spondylitis synovial fluid reportedly showed significant enrichment of disease-linked clones. CD8+ disease-linked clones were present at relatively low frequencies in blood. What appeared characteristic of ankylosing spondylitis blood was a TCR beta motif of eight highly homologous variants.

The sample was blood, either unsorted or a sorted T cell fraction (not recorded which). V is TRBV20-1 and J is TRBJ2-7, with a weak D call TRBD1 (6 bases). The clonotype comes from a male donor with ankylosing spondylitis. CDR3 DNA: TGCAGTGCTCGATTAAGGGGGGAGCAGTACTTC. Translating it yields CSARLRGEQYF.